These T cell receptor beta chains were read from a single sample in a study of blood T cells in healthy people across ages. One entry per CDR3 protein results from TCRdb running MiXCR on the 5' RACE reads. The table records about 1,500,000 distinct CDR3 sequences, approximately 28% of them present only once. The sequencing input was blood. All receptors derive from a woman under 40 in good health. The CDR3 runs from the conserved cysteine through the conserved F or W. The D gene is left open where the match is weak. The size of a clone is reported for some rows only, either as once, few or many, or as a class for expanded clones.

few,TRBJ2-1,TRBD2,TRBV19,CASSDQRGLAGVNEQFF,TGTGCCAGTAGTGACCAAAGGGGGCTAGCGGGAGTCAATGAGCAGTTCTTC
many,TRBJ2-1,.,TRBV20-1,CSAQGHYNEQFF,TGCAGTGCTCAGGGTCACTACAATGAGCAGTTCTTC
few,TRBJ2-5,TRBD1,TRBV24-1,CATSETNRGSETQYF,TGTGCCACCAGTGAGACGAACAGGGGGTCGGAGACCCAGTACTTC
few,TRBJ2-3,.,TRBV7-2,CASSLSAADTDTQYF,TGTGCCAGCAGCTTATCAGCGGCCGACACAGATACGCAGTATTTT
.,TRBJ2-7,.,TRBV18,CASSLNGQSNYEQYF,TGTGCCAGCTCACTGAACGGACAAAGCAACTACGAGCAGTACTTC
few,TRBJ2-7,TRBD2,TRBV10-3,CATGGLAGRGEQYF,TGTGCCACCGGGGGACTAGCGGGACGAGGCGAGCAGTACTTC
.,TRBJ2-7,.,TRBV29-1,CSVGEGTHHSYNEQYF,TGCAGCGTTGGGGAAGGGACTCACCACTCCTACAACGAGCAGTACTTC
.,TRBJ2-2,.,TRBV5-1,CASSLGVTTGELFF,TGCGCCAGCAGCTTGGGGGTTACCACCGGGGAGCTGTTTTTT
.,TRBJ1-3,.,TRBV4-1,CASSQAVTVTGNTIYF,TGCGCCAGCAGCCAAGCGGTGACAGTGACTGGAAACACCATATATTTT
many,TRBJ1-2,.,TRBV5-1,CASSLENRQGYTF,TGCGCCAGCAGCTTGGAAAACCGACAGGGCTACACCTTC
few,TRBJ2-3,.,TRBV24-1,CATSDLIAGTQYF,TGTGCCACCAGTGACCTCATCGCTGGTACGCAGTATTTT
.,TRBJ1-2,.,TRBV12-3/TRBV12-4,CASSLDRQANYGYTF,TGTGCCAGCAGTTTAGACAGGCAAGCTAACTATGGCTACACCTTC
many,TRBJ2-7,.,TRBV5-1,CASSPTTGSRYEQYF,TGCGCCAGCAGCCCTACAACAGGGTCTCGCTACGAGCAGTACTTC
few,TRBJ2-6,.,TRBV18,CASSPSAWSSSGANVLTF,TGTGCCAGCTCACCCTCGGCATGGAGCTCCTCTGGGGCCAACGTCCTGACTTTC
few,TRBJ1-6,.,TRBV5-5,CASTPQEQVNSPLHF,TGTGCCAGCACCCCTCAGGAACAGGTTAATTCACCCCTCCACTTT
many,TRBJ2-7,TRBD2,TRBV20-1,CSAPGASGGVFSYEQYF,TGCAGTGCTCCTGGGGCTAGCGGGGGAGTCTTTTCCTACGAGCAGTACTTC
.,TRBJ1-6,.,TRBV20-1,CAGGTNSPLHF,TGCGCCGGCGGGACCAATTCACCCCTCCACTTT
.,TRBJ2-4,TRBD1,TRBV20-1,CSARVGTGGYGQYF,TGCAGTGCTAGAGTCGGGACAGGGGGCTACGGGCAGTACTTC
.,TRBJ1-2,.,TRBV5-1,CASSQDGTTNYGYTF,TGCGCCAGCAGCCAAGACGGGACTACCAACTATGGCTACACCTTC
.,TRBJ2-7,TRBD2,TRBV6-2/TRBV6-3,CASSHSTSGGANEQYF,TGTGCCAGCAGTCACTCGACTAGCGGGGGGGCAAACGAGCAGTACTTC
.,TRBJ2-7,TRBD2,TRBV5-1,CASSPPGLAGLSYNEQYF,TGCGCCAGCAGCCCACCGGGACTAGCGGGCCTCTCCTACAATGAGCAGTACTTC
.,TRBJ1-1,.,TRBV5-1,CASSFGGRTFF,TGCGCCAGCAGCTTCGGGGGGCGGACTTTCTTT
many,TRBJ2-7,TRBD2,TRBV20-1,CSARGPSGGRYEQYF,TGCAGTGCTAGGGGTCCTAGCGGGGGAAGATACGAGCAGTACTTC
few,TRBJ2-1,.,TRBV4-3,CASSQVQPPNYNEQFF,TGCGCCAGCAGCCAAGTCCAACCACCAAACTACAATGAGCAGTTCTTC
.,TRBJ2-7,.,TRBV12-3/TRBV12-4,CASSLDLYYEQYF,TGTGCCAGCAGTTTAGACCTGTACTACGAGCAGTACTTC
.,TRBJ1-1,.,TRBV29-1,CSVAGISNTKAFF,TGCAGCGTGGCGGGGATTTCGAACACTAAAGCTTTCTTT
many,TRBJ2-7,TRBD2,TRBV10-3,CAISESEAGRHEQYF,TGTGCCATCAGTGAGTCGGAAGCGGGAAGGCACGAGCAGTACTTC
few,TRBJ1-5,TRBD1,TRBV9,CASSVQGDYQPQHF,TGTGCCAGCAGCGTGCAGGGGGATTATCAGCCCCAGCATTTT
.,TRBJ2-1,.,TRBV7-2,CASSLATAREQFF,TGTGCCAGCAGCTTAGCGACAGCGCGTGAGCAGTTCTTC
many,TRBJ2-5,.,TRBV3-1,CASSQQTNVGETQYF,TGTGCCAGCAGCCAACAAACTAACGTGGGAGAGACCCAGTACTTC
many,TRBJ2-7,TRBD2,TRBV6-6,CASRGLGPYEQYF,TGTGCCAGCAGAGGACTAGGACCGTACGAGCAGTACTTC
once,TRBJ2-2,.,TRBV20-1,CSAREGVIGELFF,TGCAGTGCTAGAGAGGGAGTTATCGGGGAGCTGTTTTTT
few,TRBJ1-2,.,TRBV14,CASRKQGYGGYTF,TGTGCCAGCAGGAAACAGGGTTACGGCGGCTACACCTTC
few,TRBJ1-1,TRBD1,TRBV5-1,CASSLARTGGGEAFF,TGCGCCAGCAGCTTGGCCAGGACAGGGGGCGGTGAAGCTTTCTTT
.,TRBJ2-4,TRBD2,TRBV7-8,CASSETSGRAGKNIQYF,TGTGCCAGCAGCGAGACTAGCGGGAGGGCCGGCAAAAACATTCAGTACTTC
.,TRBJ2-5,.,TRBV7-6,CASSSTTPAGYNEQYF,TGTGCCAGCAGCTCCACGACCCCAGCCGGGTACAATGAGCAGTACTTC
many,TRBJ2-7,.,TRBV6-6,CASSYSRILVNEQYF,TGTGCCAGCAGTTACTCAAGGATTCTCGTCAACGAGCAGTACTTC
few,TRBJ1-5,.,TRBV6-2/TRBV6-3,CASSYSTGSGLSNQPQHF,TGTGCCAGCAGTTACTCCACAGGCTCCGGTCTGAGCAATCAGCCCCAGCATTTT
.,TRBJ2-1,TRBD1,TRBV7-9,CASSVEPGQGRNEQFF,TGTGCCAGCAGCGTAGAACCGGGACAGGGAAGAAATGAGCAGTTCTTC
many,TRBJ2-3,.,TRBV12-3/TRBV12-4,CASSLEVNTQYF,TGTGCCAGCAGTTTAGAAGTCAATACGCAGTATTTT
.,TRBJ2-7,.,TRBV29-1,CSVGLQGEEQYF,TGCAGCGTTGGTTTACAGGGTGAAGAGCAGTACTTC
few,TRBJ2-7,TRBD1,TRBV27,CASSLVGQGPSEQYF,TGTGCCAGCAGTTTAGTGGGACAGGGGCCCTCCGAGCAGTACTTC
.,TRBJ2-5,TRBD2,TRBV5-1,CASYPTSGVLETQYF,TGCGCCAGCTACCCGACTAGCGGGGTGCTGGAGACCCAGTACTTC
few,TRBJ2-5,.,TRBV14,CASSRIIQEETQYF,TGTGCCAGCAGCCGGATTATTCAAGAGGAGACCCAGTACTTC
.,TRBJ2-5,TRBD2,TRBV7-2,CASSLDGTSGVTAETQYF,TGTGCCAGCAGCTTAGACGGGACTAGCGGGGTTACCGCGGAGACCCAGTACTTC
.,TRBJ2-1,.,TRBV10-3,CAISEMIGGYNEQFF,TGTGCCATCAGTGAGATGATAGGTGGATACAATGAGCAGTTCTTC
many,TRBJ2-5,.,TRBV24-1,CATSDSQGGVGQETQYF,TGTGCCACCAGTGATTCGCAGGGGGGAGTCGGGCAAGAGACCCAGTACTTC
.,TRBJ1-5,.,TRBV5-1,CASSLDSFSNQPQHF,TGCGCCAGCAGCTTGGACAGCTTTAGCAATCAGCCCCAGCATTTT
few,TRBJ2-7,.,TRBV3-1,CASSQDVWAYEQYF,TGTGCCAGCAGCCAAGATGTCTGGGCCTACGAGCAGTACTTC
.,TRBJ1-1,.,TRBV3-1,CASSQDGGAAEAFF,TGTGCCAGCAGCCAAGATGGGGGAGCGGCTGAAGCTTTCTTT
.,TRBJ1-5,.,TRBV27,CASSDFFGQPQHF,TGTGCCAGCAGTGACTTTTTTGGGCAGCCCCAGCATTTT
.,TRBJ2-1,.,TRBV25-1,CASSEGYSYNEQFF,TGTGCCAGCAGCGAGGGATACTCCTACAATGAGCAGTTCTTC
few,TRBJ2-5,.,TRBV20-1,CSARDSQEWTQYF,TGCAGTGCTAGGGACAGTCAAGAGTGGACCCAGTACTTC
.,TRBJ1-2,.,TRBV5-4,CASSLDFGNDGYTF,.
.,TRBJ1-1,TRBD1,TRBV5-1,CASSWDRGGNTEAFF,TGCGCCAGCAGCTGGGACAGGGGGGGGAACACTGAAGCTTTCTTT
many,TRBJ2-7,TRBD1,TRBV4-2,CASSQDGTGGDEQYF,TGTGCCAGCAGCCAAGATGGGACAGGGGGAGACGAGCAGTACTTC
few,TRBJ2-2,.,TRBV7-7,CASGGQGGTGELFF,TGTGCCAGCGGCGGGCAGGGAGGTACCGGGGAGCTGTTTTTT